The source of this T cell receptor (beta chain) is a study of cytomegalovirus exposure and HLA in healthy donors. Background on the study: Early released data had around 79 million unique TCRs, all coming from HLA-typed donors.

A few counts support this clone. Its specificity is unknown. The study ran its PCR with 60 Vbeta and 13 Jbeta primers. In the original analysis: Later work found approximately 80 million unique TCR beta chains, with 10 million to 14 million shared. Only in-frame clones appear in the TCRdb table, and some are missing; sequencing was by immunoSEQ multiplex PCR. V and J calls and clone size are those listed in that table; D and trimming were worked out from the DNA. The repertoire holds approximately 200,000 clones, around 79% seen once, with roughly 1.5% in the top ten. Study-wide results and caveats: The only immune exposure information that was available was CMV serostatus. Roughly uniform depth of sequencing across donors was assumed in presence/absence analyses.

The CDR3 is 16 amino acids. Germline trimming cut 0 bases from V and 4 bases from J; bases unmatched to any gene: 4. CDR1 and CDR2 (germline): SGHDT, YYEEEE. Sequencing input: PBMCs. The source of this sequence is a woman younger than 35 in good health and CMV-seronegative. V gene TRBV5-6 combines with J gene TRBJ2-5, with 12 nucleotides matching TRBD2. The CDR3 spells CASSLGGLAGTETQYF. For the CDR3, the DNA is TGTGCCAGCAGCTTGGGTGGACTAGCGGGAACAGAGACCCAGTACTTC.